This T cell receptor (beta chain) was retrieved from a study of blood T cell repertoires in COVID-19. Study in general: COVID-19 samples, acute and convalescent, were from the United States, Italy and Spain.

Recovered Cohort 3 donors showed two negative PCRs, clearance, or symptom resolution. As originally analysed: The assay estimated nucleated cells by amplifying reference gene primers. The assay was immunoSEQ multiplex PCR, and TCRdb's table has in-frame clones only and misses some. That table supplies the V and J calls and clone size; D and trimming were determined from the DNA. The sample holds 200,000 to 250,000 clones; 75% to 95% are singletons and the top ten take 1.9%. Germline V gene sequence: CDR1 PRHDT, CDR2 FYEKMQ (reference sequence). The V gene end was trimmed by 2 bases and the J gene end by 3 bases; junction bases not matched to a gene: 3. The CDR3 consists of 15 residues.

The receptor was derived from a woman between 18 and 29 years old who had recovered from COVID-19. The gene calls are TRBV13 and TRBJ2-5; 10 bases align to TRBD2. Sequencing was done on a sample of PBMCs or T cells enriched from blood (not recorded which). CDR3 amino acids: CASSLLAGVEETQYF. Here the CDR3 DNA reads TGTGCCAGCAGCTTACTAGCGGGAGTTGAAGAGACCCAGTACTTC. The variable domain in full, with the rest retrieved from reference TRBV13 and TRBJ2-5, is AAGVIQSPRHLIKEKRETATLKCYPIPRHDTVYWYQQGPGQDPQFLISFYEKMQSDKGSIPDRFSAQQFSDYHSELNMSSLELGDSALYFCASSLLAGVEETQYFGPGTRLLVL.